The rows below give T cell receptor beta chains drawn from one sample of a study of shared clonotypes between healthy human individuals. Profiled with immunoSEQ multiplex PCR; TCRdb holds only in-frame clones, not every one. The data contain under 600,000 clones, around 79% of them singletons. Material: PBMCs. The receptors originated from a middle-aged woman in good health. Some clones in this sample may be carry-over from other donors' samples. The CDR3 runs from the conserved cysteine through the conserved F or W. A D gene is named only where the DNA matches it firmly. Clone sizes are given selectively: once, few, many, or a class where the clone is expanded.

clone_size,v_call,d_call,j_call,cdr3_nt,cdr3_aa
once,TRBV6-6,.,TRBJ2-3,TGTGCCAGCAGTTACGAGAGCACAGATACGCAGTATTTT,CASSYESTDTQYF
once,TRBV2,.,TRBJ1-4,TGTGCCAGCAGTGACGACAGTCCTAGGGAAAAACTGTTTTTT,CASSDDSPREKLFF
.,TRBV5-6,TRBD1,TRBJ1-1,TGTGCCAGCAGCACCCCCGGGACAGGGAACACTGAAGCTTTCTTT,CASSTPGTGNTEAFF
.,TRBV2,.,TRBJ1-4,TGTGCCAGCAAACTATTCCAGGGAACTAATGAAAAACTGTTTTTT,CASKLFQGTNEKLFF
once,TRBV29-1,.,TRBJ2-7,TGCGGCGTTGAGGGGGACTACTCCTACGAGCAGTACTTC,CGVEGDYSYEQYF
many,TRBV30,.,TRBJ1-1,TGTGCCTGGAGTAATTCCAGGGTTAGGCCGAACACTGAAGCTTTCTTT,CAWSNSRVRPNTEAFF
.,TRBV15,.,TRBJ1-4,TGTGCCACCAGCAGAGATCAGGTCGCTAATGAAAAACTGTTTTTT,CATSRDQVANEKLFF
.,TRBV6-6,TRBD2,TRBJ2-1,TGTGCCAGCAGTTACTCTGGGACTAGCGGGAGCAATGAGCAGTTCTTC,CASSYSGTSGSNEQFF
.,TRBV7-6,TRBD2,TRBJ2-2,TGTGCCAGCAGCCTAGGGACTACCAGCACCGGGGAGCTGTTTTTT,CASSLGTTSTGELFF
.,TRBV27,TRBD1,TRBJ2-7,TGTGCCAGCAGTTACGGGACAGATAACTACGAGCAGTACTTC,CASSYGTDNYEQYF
.,TRBV29-1,.,TRBJ2-2,TGCAGCGTTGCGGGCAAAGCGAACACCGGGGAGCTGTTTTTT,CSVAGKANTGELFF
many,TRBV4-1,.,TRBJ2-1,TGCGCCAGCAGCAGTTTCCGGGGGAGCTCCTACAATGAGCAGTTCTTC,CASSSFRGSSYNEQFF
.,TRBV9,TRBD1,TRBJ2-7,TGTGCCAGCAGCGTAGAGGGACAGAACTCCTACGAGCAGTACTTC,CASSVEGQNSYEQYF
many,TRBV28,.,TRBJ1-6,TGTGCCAGCAGTTCCGCCGCTTCGATGGATTCACCCCTCCACTTT,CASSSAASMDSPLHF
.,TRBV7-3,.,TRBJ2-1,TGTGCCAGCAGCTTAGGGGGAGCGTTCTACAATGAGCAGTTCTTC,CASSLGGAFYNEQFF
.,TRBV28,TRBD1,TRBJ1-6,TGTGCCAGCATGGGGGACAGGGTGGGATCACCCCTCCACTTT,CASMGDRVGSPLHF
.,TRBV7-3,.,TRBJ2-1,TGTGCCAGCAGCCCCGACTTGGGACGGCGTGCCAATGAGCAGTTCTTC,CASSPDLGRRANEQFF
.,TRBV5-5,TRBD2,TRBJ2-7,TGTGCCAGCAGCTTGGGAGGGCGGGAGGAGATCTACGAGCAGTACTTC,CASSLGGREEIYEQYF
few,TRBV6-1,.,TRBJ2-7,TGTGCCAGCAGTGAAGAGGGTTTCCCTTCCTACGAGCAGTACTTC,CASSEEGFPSYEQYF
.,TRBV6-6,.,TRBJ1-1,TGTGCCAGCAGTTACTCGAGGGTGAGCACTGAAGCTTTCTTT,CASSYSRVSTEAFF
.,TRBV10-2,.,TRBJ2-7,TGCGCCAGCAGTGATAACGAGCAGTACTTC,CASSDNEQYF
.,TRBV27,.,TRBJ2-5,TGTGCCAGCATGGGGGGGACATACCAAGAGACCCAGTACTTC,CASMGGTYQETQYF
.,TRBV6-6,TRBD2,TRBJ2-7,TGTGCCAGCCACCGGGCGGGAGGGACCTACGAGCAGTACTTC,CASHRAGGTYEQYF
.,TRBV6-4,TRBD2,TRBJ2-7,TGTGCCAGCAGTGAGGTACTAGCGGGAGGCTCAACCTACGAGCAGTACTTC,CASSEVLAGGSTYEQYF
.,TRBV7-2,.,TRBJ1-1,TGTGCCAGCAGCTTAATGGGGAACCGTGACACTGAAGCTTTCTTT,CASSLMGNRDTEAFF
once,TRBV27,.,TRBJ2-7,TGTGCCAGCAGACACCCCGCTGGATCCTACGAGCAGTACTTC,CASRHPAGSYEQYF
.,TRBV9,.,TRBJ2-3,TGTGCCAGCAGCGGGGGGCCTGGTAGCACAGATACGCAGTATTTT,CASSGGPGSTDTQYF
.,TRBV7-3,TRBD2,TRBJ2-3,TGTGCCAGCAGCCCGTTCGAGCGGGGCCTCACAGATACGCAGTATTTT,CASSPFERGLTDTQYF
.,TRBV28,TRBD1,TRBJ2-4,TGTGCCGCAGGGGGACCGTTGGGGGCCAAAAACATTCAGTACTTC,CAAGGPLGAKNIQYF
.,TRBV21-1,.,TRBJ1-5,TGTGCCAGCAGCAAAAGGCAGGGGGGAATTTTGTATCAGCCCCAGCATTTT,CASSKRQGGILYQPQHF
once,TRBV13,.,TRBJ1-1,TGTGCCAGCAGCTTAACTTGGACTGAAGCTTTCTTT,CASSLTWTEAFF
.,TRBV30,TRBD2,TRBJ2-1,TGTGCCTGGAGTACTACCGGGACTAGCTACGGGGGCCACAATGAGCAGTTCTTC,CAWSTTGTSYGGHNEQFF
once,TRBV28,.,TRBJ1-1,TGTGCCAGCAGTATACTCGGGAACACTGAAGCTTTCTTT,CASSILGNTEAFF
.,TRBV5-1,TRBD1,TRBJ2-7,TGCGCCAGCAGCTTGGCCGGACAGGGGGTGTCCTACGAGCAGTACTTC,CASSLAGQGVSYEQYF
.,TRBV18,.,TRBJ1-5,TGTGCCAGCTCACTGGCAGAGCGGAATCAGCCCCAGCATTTT,CASSLAERNQPQHF
.,TRBV4-1,.,TRBJ1-3,TGCGCCAGCAGCCAAGGGGCCCTATCAGTCTCTGGAAACACCATATATTTT,CASSQGALSVSGNTIYF
.,TRBV9,TRBD2,TRBJ2-1,TGTGCCAGCAGCGAGAGACTAGCGGGAGGGCCCCGGCTCTACAATGAGCAGTTCTTC,CASSERLAGGPRLYNEQFF
.,TRBV2,TRBD1,TRBJ1-2,TGTGCCAGCGGGAGGGGGCCGCTAGACTATGGCTACACCTTC,CASGRGPLDYGYTF
few,TRBV7-9,TRBD2,TRBJ2-1,TGTGCCAGCATCTTAGGGACTAACTACAATGAGCAGTTCTTC,CASILGTNYNEQFF
.,TRBV5-1,.,TRBJ2-5,TGCGCCAGCAGCCAAGGAGCTTCACAAGAGACCCAGTACTTC,CASSQGASQETQYF
.,TRBV19,TRBD2,TRBJ2-1,TGTGCCAGTAGTATAAGCCCAGGACTAGCGGGAGGGAGCTCCTACAATGAGCAGTTCTTC,CASSISPGLAGGSSYNEQFF
.,TRBV5-4,TRBD2,TRBJ2-1,TGTGCCAGCAGCTTGACGGGAGGGGGGTACAATGAGCAGTTCTTC,CASSLTGGGYNEQFF
.,TRBV18,.,TRBJ1-4,TGTGCCAGCTCACCGGACCCTGCAACTAATGAAAAACTGTTTTTT,CASSPDPATNEKLFF
.,TRBV6-5,.,TRBJ2-2,TGTGCCAGCAGTTACTCTCTGGCCGGGGAGCTGTTTTTT,CASSYSLAGELFF
.,TRBV30,.,TRBJ2-2,TGTGCCTGGAGAATGGGATTCGGGGGATCCACCGGGGAGCTGTTTTTT,CAWRMGFGGSTGELFF
.,TRBV29-1,TRBD2,TRBJ2-7,TGCAGCGTGGGGGGCGCTGGGACTAGCGGTACCTACGAGCAGTACTTC,CSVGGAGTSGTYEQYF
.,TRBV19,TRBD1,TRBJ2-5,TGTGCCAGTAGTTGGGGACAGAGCCAAGAGACCCAGTACTTC,CASSWGQSQETQYF
.,TRBV27,.,TRBJ1-1,TGTGCCAGCAGTCGCGACAGACCGATCACTGAAGCTTTCTTT,CASSRDRPITEAFF
once,TRBV9,.,TRBJ2-5,TGTGCCAGCAGCCTGGGCGTAGCGGCCCAAGAGACCCAGTACTTC,CASSLGVAAQETQYF
many,TRBV6-1,.,TRBJ1-5,TGTGCCAGCACTGCCCTCCTGGGTTCGAATCAGCCCCAGCATTTT,CASTALLGSNQPQHF
.,TRBV27,TRBD1,TRBJ1-4,TGTGCCAGCAGCCTATCGACAGGGACCCTACTGTTTTTT,CASSLSTGTLLFF
.,TRBV28,TRBD1,TRBJ1-5,TGTGCCAGCAGGACAGGGAATAGCAATCAGCCCCAGCATTTT,CASRTGNSNQPQHF
.,TRBV27,TRBD1,TRBJ2-7,TGTGCCAGCAAATTAGGGGGCCCGTCCTACGAGCAGTACTTC,CASKLGGPSYEQYF
.,TRBV6-6,TRBD2,TRBJ2-3,TGTGCCAGCAGGCCTAGCGGGAGTACAGATACGCAGTATTTT,CASRPSGSTDTQYF
.,TRBV9,.,TRBJ2-2,TGTGCCAGCAGCGTAGGGGGGTCGAACACCGGGGAGCTGTTTTTT,CASSVGGSNTGELFF
.,TRBV19,.,TRBJ2-5,TGTGCCAGTGCCGAGGGGCTATTGGGACTGGGGACCCAGTACTTC,CASAEGLLGLGTQYF